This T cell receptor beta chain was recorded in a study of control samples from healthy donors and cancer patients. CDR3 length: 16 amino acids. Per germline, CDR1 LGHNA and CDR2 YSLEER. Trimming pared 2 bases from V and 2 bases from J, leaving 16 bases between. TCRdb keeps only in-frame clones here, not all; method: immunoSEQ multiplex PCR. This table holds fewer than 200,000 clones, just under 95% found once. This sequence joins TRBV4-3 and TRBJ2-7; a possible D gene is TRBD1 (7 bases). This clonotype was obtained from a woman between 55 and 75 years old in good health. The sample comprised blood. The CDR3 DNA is TGCGCCAGCAGCCAAAATGAGGCAGGGGGGACCTACGAGCAGTACTTC. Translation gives CASSQNEAGGTYEQYF.